The sequence of this TCR beta chain was determined in a study of response to subunit inactivated influenza vaccine. In TCRdb, the RT-PCR reads were re-called with MiXCR into one record per CDR3 protein. There are about 700,000 distinct CDR3 sequences in the sample; 11% to 15% occur only once, and less than 9% lies in the top ten. As for this clonotype: Antigen unknown.

CDR1 and CDR2 (germline): SGHTA, FQGNSA. The V end was cut by 5 bases, the J end by 6 bases, with 7 bases between. The CDR3 totals 11 residues. Broader study findings: The authors proposed limited new T cell recruitment per seasonal influenza vaccination.

This receptor was taken from a man aged 50 to 60 who received an inactivated influenza vaccine. V and J are TRBV7-2 and TRBJ2-5; D is ambiguous. Here the sequenced sample was PBMCs from blood, taken 14 days before vaccination. The CDR3 sequence: CASSTAQTQYF. As DNA, the CDR3 is TGTGCCAGCAGCACTGCCCAGACCCAGTACTTC.